The clone carrying this T cell receptor beta chain has a single count. Produced via immunoSEQ multiplex PCR; TCRdb's table is partial and in-frame only. The sample holds approximately 94,000 clones, around 93% seen once. The germline CDR1 and CDR2 sequences are SGHTA and FQGNSA. The CDR3 length is 16 residues. V dropped 6 bases and J dropped 1; count of bases not matched to a gene: 4. The sample comes from a study of OX40 agonist ivuxolimab in advanced cancers. This sequence joins TRBV7-2 and TRBJ2-3; TRBD2 matches 13 bases. The sample consisted of CD4+ or CD8+ T cells sorted from blood, taken in a trial of the OX40 agonist ivuxolimab. The receptor was derived from an adult with an advanced solid tumor such as melanoma, head and neck, liver or kidney cancer. Written as DNA, the CDR3 is TGTGCCAGCAGTCGACTAGCGGGAGGCCGCACAGATACGCAGTATTTT. Its translation is CASSRLAGGRTDTQYF.